This TCR beta chain was recovered during a study of T cell responses to AZD1222 COVID-19 vaccine. Libraries were prepared by immunoSEQ multiplex PCR; TCRdb keeps only in-frame clonotypes and omits some of them. The sample holds 100,000 or so clones, 70% to 90% seen once. With respect to this clone: Its specificity is not known.

V trimming: 7 bases; J trimming: 5 bases; junction bases outside the gene matches: 4. Germline CDR1 LNHNV, CDR2 YYDKDF (reference sequence). This CDR3 spans 12 amino acids. Points from the study as a whole: Mostly white British, mostly female donors; authors suggested clonal diversity may be underestimated. Vaccine-related CD4 TCRs covered spike, predominating at 160-218 and 743-854. Researchers took repertoire samples only after the peak T cell response had come. Reportedly, nearly half of unique spike TCRs recognized epitopes outside B.1.351/B.1.1.7 mutations.

The origin of this receptor is an adult in good health. This chain links TRBV15 with TRBJ2-7, with 8 positions matching TRBD1. The sequenced sample was peripheral blood, obtained on day 0 of AZD1222 vaccination. CDR3 sequence (DNA): TGTGCCACCACCTTGGACAGGGACGAGCAGTACGTC. This translates into CATTLDRDEQYV.